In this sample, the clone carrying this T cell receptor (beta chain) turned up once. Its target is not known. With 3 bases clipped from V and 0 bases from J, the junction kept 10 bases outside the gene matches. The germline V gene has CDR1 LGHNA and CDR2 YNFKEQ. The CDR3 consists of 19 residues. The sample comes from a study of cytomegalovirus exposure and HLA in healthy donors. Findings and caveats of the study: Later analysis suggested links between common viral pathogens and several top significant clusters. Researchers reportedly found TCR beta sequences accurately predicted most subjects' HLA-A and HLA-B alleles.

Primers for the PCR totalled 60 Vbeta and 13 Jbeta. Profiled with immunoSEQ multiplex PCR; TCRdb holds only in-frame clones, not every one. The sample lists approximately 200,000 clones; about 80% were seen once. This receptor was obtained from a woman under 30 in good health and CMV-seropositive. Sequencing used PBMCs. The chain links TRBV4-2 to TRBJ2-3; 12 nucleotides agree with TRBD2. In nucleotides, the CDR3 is TGTGCCAGCAGCCAGGAGACTAGCGGGGGCCTCCCTAGCACAGATACGCAGTATTTT. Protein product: CASSQETSGGLPSTDTQYF.